This is a list of T cell receptor beta chains from one sample in a study of blood T cell repertoires in COVID-19. Clones were read by immunoSEQ multiplex PCR, and TCRdb kept only the in-frame ones, dropping some. The table has approximately 300,000 clones, 70% to 90% seen once; the top ten hold 4.1%. Sequenced sample: peripheral blood. Receptors were obtained from a woman aged 50 to 60 with active or convalescent COVID-19. Each CDR3 is given with its conserved first and last residue. Each record gives: V gene, clone size, D gene, J gene, CDR3 DNA, CDR3 protein. D genes are given only for firm matches. Expanded clones are given a class, and other clones once, few, many or no size at all.

v_call: TRBV11-2; clone_size: NA; d_call: TRBD2; j_call: TRBJ2-1; cdr3_nt: TGTGCCAGCAGCTGGCCCGGGGGGAATGAGCAGTTCTTC; cdr3_aa: CASSWPGGNEQFF
v_call: TRBV5-4; clone_size: NA; d_call: TRBD2; j_call: TRBJ2-5; cdr3_nt: TGTGCCAGCAGCAAGACTAGCGGGAGGGCCGATGAGACCCAGTACTTC; cdr3_aa: CASSKTSGRADETQYF
v_call: TRBV12-3/TRBV12-4; clone_size: NA; d_call: NA; j_call: TRBJ1-2; cdr3_nt: TGTGCCAGCACCTCGGGACTCTATGGCTACACCTTC; cdr3_aa: CASTSGLYGYTF
v_call: TRBV3-1/TRBV3-2; clone_size: few; d_call: TRBD1; j_call: TRBJ2-7; cdr3_nt: TGTGCCAGCAGCCCCAGACAGGGAGATGGTTACGAGCAGTACTTC; cdr3_aa: CASSPRQGDGYEQYF
v_call: TRBV19; clone_size: NA; d_call: NA; j_call: TRBJ1-1; cdr3_nt: TGTGCCAGCAAAACAATCACGTCTGAAGCTTTCTTT; cdr3_aa: CASKTITSEAFF
v_call: TRBV19; clone_size: NA; d_call: NA; j_call: TRBJ2-5; cdr3_nt: TGTGCCAGTAGTATAGCGGGGGAGACCCAGTACTTC; cdr3_aa: CASSIAGETQYF
v_call: TRBV20-1; clone_size: NA; d_call: NA; j_call: TRBJ2-5; cdr3_nt: TGCAGTGCTAGTGCCCCCACCCGGGACTCCTCGTTTGAGACCCAGTACTTC; cdr3_aa: CSASAPTRDSSFETQYF
v_call: TRBV7-9; clone_size: NA; d_call: TRBD1; j_call: TRBJ1-6; cdr3_nt: TGTGCCAGCAGCCTACCGGGACAGCCTAATTCACCCCTCCACTTT; cdr3_aa: CASSLPGQPNSPLHF
v_call: TRBV5-1; clone_size: NA; d_call: TRBD1; j_call: TRBJ1-3; cdr3_nt: TGCGCCAGCAGCTTGGGTACAGGGGCTGGAAACACCATATATTTT; cdr3_aa: CASSLGTGAGNTIYF
v_call: TRBV28; clone_size: NA; d_call: TRBD1; j_call: TRBJ1-1; cdr3_nt: TGTGCCAGCAGTTTATGGCGACAGGGTAATACTGAAGCTTTCTTT; cdr3_aa: CASSLWRQGNTEAFF
v_call: TRBV7-5; clone_size: once; d_call: NA; j_call: TRBJ1-5; cdr3_nt: TGTGTCAGAAGCTCCACCCCGCGGCTTAGCAATCAGCCCCAGCATTTT; cdr3_aa: CVRSSTPRLSNQPQHF
v_call: TRBV27; clone_size: NA; d_call: NA; j_call: TRBJ1-1; cdr3_nt: TGTGCCAGCATCGGAGGGGCAGGGCTGGGCACTGAAGCTTTCTTT; cdr3_aa: CASIGGAGLGTEAFF
v_call: TRBV18; clone_size: NA; d_call: TRBD2; j_call: TRBJ2-2; cdr3_nt: TGTGCCAGCTCACCCCCCGGACTAGCGGGAGGGAACACCGGGGAGCTGTTTTTT; cdr3_aa: CASSPPGLAGGNTGELFF
v_call: TRBV10-3; clone_size: NA; d_call: TRBD1; j_call: TRBJ2-2; cdr3_nt: TGTGCCACCGAAGGACAGGGGACCGGGGAGCTGTTTTTT; cdr3_aa: CATEGQGTGELFF
v_call: TRBV19; clone_size: NA; d_call: NA; j_call: TRBJ1-6; cdr3_nt: TGTGCCAGTCGGTATCAGGGGAAGAATTCACCCCTCCACTTT; cdr3_aa: CASRYQGKNSPLHF
v_call: TRBV5-5; clone_size: NA; d_call: NA; j_call: TRBJ1-2; cdr3_nt: TGTGCCAGCAGCCCTGGCCCCTCTGGCTACACCTTC; cdr3_aa: CASSPGPSGYTF
v_call: TRBV24-1; clone_size: NA; d_call: TRBD1; j_call: TRBJ2-1; cdr3_nt: TGTGCCACTTCGCGACAGGGGGGCAATGAGCAGTTCTTC; cdr3_aa: CATSRQGGNEQFF
v_call: TRBV3-1/TRBV3-2; clone_size: NA; d_call: NA; j_call: TRBJ1-1; cdr3_nt: TGTGCCAGCAGCCAGGGGGGTTCCCAAGGGGAGACTGAAGCTTTCTTT; cdr3_aa: CASSQGGSQGETEAFF
v_call: TRBV19; clone_size: NA; d_call: TRBD2; j_call: TRBJ2-2; cdr3_nt: TGTGCCAGTAGTATGGCTAGCGGGGCCCGAGGGGAGCTGTTTTTT; cdr3_aa: CASSMASGARGELFF
v_call: TRBV30; clone_size: NA; d_call: NA; j_call: TRBJ1-1; cdr3_nt: TGTGCCTGGTCCGGTGAAAACACTGAAGCTTTCTTT; cdr3_aa: CAWSGENTEAFF
v_call: TRBV4-1; clone_size: many; d_call: TRBD2; j_call: TRBJ2-1; cdr3_nt: TGCGCCAGCAGCCCATCAGGGGGCAAAGCTAGCGGGAGGCGGAATGAGCAGTTCTTC; cdr3_aa: CASSPSGGKASGRRNEQFF
v_call: TRBV5-1; clone_size: NA; d_call: TRBD1; j_call: TRBJ1-2; cdr3_nt: TGCGCCAGCAGCTTGCGGACAGGACAGGGGGAATCTAGGTATGGCTACACCTTC; cdr3_aa: CASSLRTGQGESRYGYTF
v_call: TRBV7-6; clone_size: NA; d_call: TRBD1; j_call: TRBJ2-7; cdr3_nt: TGTGCCAGCGGTTCCCGACAGGGAAGGTATTCCTACGAGCAGTACTTC; cdr3_aa: CASGSRQGRYSYEQYF
v_call: TRBV4-2; clone_size: NA; d_call: TRBD2; j_call: TRBJ2-7; cdr3_nt: TGTGCCAGCAGCCCAAATCCGGGAGGGCCCTACGAGCAGTACTTC; cdr3_aa: CASSPNPGGPYEQYF
v_call: TRBV28; clone_size: NA; d_call: TRBD1; j_call: TRBJ1-5; cdr3_nt: TGTGCCAGCAGTTCCTGGACAGGGAAGGGGGACAATCAGCCCCAGCATTTT; cdr3_aa: CASSSWTGKGDNQPQHF
v_call: TRBV9; clone_size: NA; d_call: TRBD2; j_call: TRBJ2-7; cdr3_nt: TGTGCCAGCAGCGTAGGCGGGACTAGCAGCTACGAGCAGTACTTC; cdr3_aa: CASSVGGTSSYEQYF
v_call: TRBV2; clone_size: NA; d_call: TRBD2; j_call: TRBJ2-7; cdr3_nt: TGTGCCAGCAGTGAATGGACTAGCGGGAGCTACGAGCAGTACTTC; cdr3_aa: CASSEWTSGSYEQYF
v_call: TRBV10-1; clone_size: NA; d_call: NA; j_call: TRBJ1-6; cdr3_nt: TGCGCCAGCCTTCCAGGTGGGGGGAAGGGGATCTATAATTCACCCCTCCACTTT; cdr3_aa: CASLPGGGKGIYNSPLHF